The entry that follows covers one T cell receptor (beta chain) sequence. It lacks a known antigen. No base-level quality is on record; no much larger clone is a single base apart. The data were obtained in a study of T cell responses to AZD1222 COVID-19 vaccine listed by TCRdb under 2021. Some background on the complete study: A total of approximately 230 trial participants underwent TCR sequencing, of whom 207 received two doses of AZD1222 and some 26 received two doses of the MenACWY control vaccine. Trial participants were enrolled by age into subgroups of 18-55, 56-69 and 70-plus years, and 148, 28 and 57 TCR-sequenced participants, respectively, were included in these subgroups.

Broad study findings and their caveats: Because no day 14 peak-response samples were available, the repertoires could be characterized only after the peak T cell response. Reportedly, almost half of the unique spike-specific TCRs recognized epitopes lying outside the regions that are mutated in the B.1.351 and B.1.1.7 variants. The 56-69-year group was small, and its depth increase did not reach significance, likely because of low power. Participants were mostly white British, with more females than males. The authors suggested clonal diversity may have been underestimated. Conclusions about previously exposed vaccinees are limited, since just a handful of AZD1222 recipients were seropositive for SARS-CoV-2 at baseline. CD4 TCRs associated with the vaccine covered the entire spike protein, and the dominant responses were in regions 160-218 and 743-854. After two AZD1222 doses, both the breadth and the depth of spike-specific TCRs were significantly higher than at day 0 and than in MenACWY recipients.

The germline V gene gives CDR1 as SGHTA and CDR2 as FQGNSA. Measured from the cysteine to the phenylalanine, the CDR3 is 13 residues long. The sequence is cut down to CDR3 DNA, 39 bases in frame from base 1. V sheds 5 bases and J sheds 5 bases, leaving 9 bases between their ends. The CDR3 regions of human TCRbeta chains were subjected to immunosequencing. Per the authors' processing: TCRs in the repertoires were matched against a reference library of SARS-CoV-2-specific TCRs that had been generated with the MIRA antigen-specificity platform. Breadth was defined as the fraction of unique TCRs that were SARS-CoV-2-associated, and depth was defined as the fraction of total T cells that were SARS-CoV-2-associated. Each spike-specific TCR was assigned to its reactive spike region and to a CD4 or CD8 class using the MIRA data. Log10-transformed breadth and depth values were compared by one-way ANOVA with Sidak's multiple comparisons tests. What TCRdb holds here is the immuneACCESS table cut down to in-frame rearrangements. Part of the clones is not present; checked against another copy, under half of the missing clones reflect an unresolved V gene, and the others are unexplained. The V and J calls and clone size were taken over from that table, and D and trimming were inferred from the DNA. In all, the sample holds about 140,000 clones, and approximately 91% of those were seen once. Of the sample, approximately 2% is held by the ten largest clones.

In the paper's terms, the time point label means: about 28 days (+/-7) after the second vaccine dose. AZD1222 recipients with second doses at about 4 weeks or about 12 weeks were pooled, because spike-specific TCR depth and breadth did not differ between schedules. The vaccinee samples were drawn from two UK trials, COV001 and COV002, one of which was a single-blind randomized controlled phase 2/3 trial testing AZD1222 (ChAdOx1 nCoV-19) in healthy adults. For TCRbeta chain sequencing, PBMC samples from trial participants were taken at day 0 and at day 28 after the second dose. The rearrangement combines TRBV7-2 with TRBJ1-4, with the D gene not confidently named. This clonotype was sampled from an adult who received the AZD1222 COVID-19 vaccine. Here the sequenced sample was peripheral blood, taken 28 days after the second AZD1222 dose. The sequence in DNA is TGTGCCAGCAGCCAAAACGGAAATGAAAAACTGTTTTTT. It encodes CASSQNGNEKLFF.